This passage covers 7 T cell receptor beta chains from one sample sequenced in a study of OX40 agonist ivuxolimab in advanced cancers. The repertoire was sequenced with immunoSEQ multiplex PCR; TCRdb's copy has only in-frame clones and lacks some. The sample records around 79,000 clones, roughly 85% being singletons. The source material was CD4+ or CD8+ T cells sorted from blood, sampled in a trial of the OX40 agonist ivuxolimab. The receptor set was obtained from an adult with an advanced solid tumor such as melanoma, head and neck, liver or kidney cancer.

With regard to this clone: Other DNA sequences in the sample encode the same CDR3. V is TRBV18 and J is TRBJ1-2, with TRBD1 matching 10 bases. CDR3 length: 13 residues. Germline trimming cut 4 bases from V and 8 bases from J; bases unmatched to any gene: 4. The germline CDR1 and CDR2 sequences are KGHSH and LQKENI. CDR3 in DNA: TGTGCCAGCTCACGAGGACAGGGGGAAGGCTACACCTTC. Translating gives CASSRGQGEGYTF.

The chain joins TRBV6-6 to TRBJ2-4; D gene uncertain. The length of the CDR3 is 15 residues. Germline V gene sequence: CDR1 MNHNY, CDR2 SVGAGI (reference sequence). The V and J ends lost 2 bases and 7 bases respectively, with 15 bases between them. For the CDR3, the DNA is TGTGCCAGCAGTTACCGACACGGGTTGTCTAACATTCAGTACTTC. Its translation is CASSYRHGLSNIQYF.

This sequence joins TRBV30 and TRBJ1-3; D call uncertain. V was shortened by 5 bases and J by 0 bases, with 11 bases between the two germline ends. This CDR3 spans 14 amino acids. CDR1 GTSNPN and CDR2 SVGIG come from the germline V gene (reference sequence). CDR3 nucleotides: TGTGCCTGGGCAACCCCGAGCTCTGGAAACACCATATATTTT. Protein: CAWATPSSGNTIYF.

This clone appeared a single time. The chain uses TRBV7-9 and TRBJ1-3; the D is unclear. Germline V CDR1 and CDR2: SEHNR, FQNEAQ (reference sequence). The CDR3 contains 14 residues. Trimming left V 2 bases short and J 0 bases short, with 5 bases between. CDR3 residues: CASSLRPSGNTIYF. In DNA form, the CDR3 reads TGTGCCAGCAGCTTAAGACCCTCTGGAAACACCATATATTTT.

The CDR3 region has the DNA TGTGCCAGCAGCATCAGACAGGCCGTTACTGGGGCCAACGTCCTGACTTTC. It yields the protein CASSIRQAVTGANVLTF. V is TRBV7-2 and J is TRBJ2-6; D is possibly TRBD1 (6 bases). Trimming left V 5 bases short and J 2 bases short, with 16 bases between. The germline gives CDR1 SGHTA, CDR2 FQGNSA. The CDR3 consists of 17 residues. The full variable domain, completed using reference TRBV7-2 and TRBJ2-6, is GAGVSQSPSNKVTEKGKDVELRCDPISGHTALYWYRQSLGQGLEFLIYFQGNSAPDKSGLPSDRFSAERTGGSVSTLTIQRTQQEDSAVYLCASSIRQAVTGANVLTFGAGSRLTVL.

The chain couples TRBV6-1 to TRBJ1-5; D is undetermined. Per germline, CDR1 MNHNS and CDR2 SASEGT. The V end was cut by 1 base, the J end by 4 bases, with 14 bases between. The CDR3 has 16 amino acids. This chain's CDR3 is CASSEDRRATNQPQHF. The DNA for the CDR3 is TGTGCCAGCAGTGAAGATCGAAGGGCTACGAATCAGCCCCAGCATTTT.

This rearrangement joins TRBV19 to TRBJ2-5; TRBD1 is a possible D gene (5 bases). The V and J ends lost 3 bases and 2 bases respectively, with 7 bases between them. The CDR3 totals 13 residues. Germline V lookup: CDR1 LNHDA, CDR2 SQIVND (reference sequence). The CDR3 is CASSMNRQETQYF. Here the CDR3 DNA reads TGTGCCAGTAGTATGAACAGGCAAGAGACCCAGTACTTC.